The clone carrying this TCR beta chain was counted between two and nine times. These data originate in a study of blood T cell repertoires in COVID-19. At the level of the study: The cDNA or gDNA used as material had been derived from T cells, B-cell-depleted T cells, or PBMCs.

Methods used by the authors: From reference gene primer amplification, estimates of nucleated cell counts were derived. Data came from immunoSEQ multiplex PCR; TCRdb stores just in-frame clones and leaves some out. V, J and clone size derive from that table, while D and trimming were established from the DNA sequence. The table has under 350,000 clones, roughly 86% seen once. The V gene lost 5 bases and the J gene lost 5 bases, with 24 bases spanning the gap. This CDR3 has 17 residues. This chain connects TRBV23-1 to TRBJ1-2; TRBD1 is a possible D gene (6 bases). TRBV23-1 is an ORF; its function is uncertain. Sequencing was carried out using peripheral blood. The sequence was collected from an older man with acute or convalescent COVID-19. CDR3 region: CASSNRKGGLDLYGYTF. The DNA for the CDR3 is TGCGCCAGCAGTAATAGGAAAGGGGGTCTGGACTTATATGGCTACACCTTC.